The 15 T cell receptor beta chains given below trace back to one sample, sequenced in a study of blood T cell repertoires in COVID-19. Sequencing was performed with immunoSEQ multiplex PCR; in TCRdb, only in-frame clones are kept and a portion is missing. The sample yields 100,000 or so clones, roughly 82% seen once. Sequenced material: peripheral blood. These receptors came from a human donor in a cohort sampled during active COVID-19.

The V call is TRBV25-1, the J call TRBJ1-6; 7 nucleotides agree with TRBD1. This CDR3 region has 15 residues. In germline, CDR1 is MGHDK, CDR2 SYGVNS. V lost 2 bases to trimming and J lost 6 bases; unmatched junction nucleotides: 4. The CDR3 DNA reads TGTGCCAGCAGTGAAAAGGCAGGGGGTAATTCACCCCTCCACTTT. This encodes CASSEKAGGNSPLHF.

This clone was detected a few times. This sequence joins TRBV3-1 (or the pseudogene TRBV3-2) and TRBJ2-5; D is undetermined. CDR1 and CDR2 from the germline V gene are LGHDT and YNNKEL (reference sequence). Trimming left V 2 bases short and J 7 bases short, with 5 bases between. This CDR3 contains 11 residues. CDR3 protein: CASSQSRTQYF. The CDR3 bases are TGTGCCAGCAGCCAAAGCCGGACCCAGTACTTC.

The CDR3 bases are TGTGCCAGCAGCTTAATTGGGGGGGCCCCCGCTAACGAGCAGTACTTC. Translation gives CASSLIGGAPANEQYF. V and J are TRBV7-3 and TRBJ2-7; D is possibly TRBD2 (7 bases). CDR3 length: 16 amino acids. Trimming took 1 base from V and 5 from J, leaving 18 bases between them. The germline gives CDR1 SGHTA, CDR2 FQGTGA. Together with reference TRBV7-3 and TRBJ2-7, the CDR3 gives the full variable domain: GAGVSQTPSNKVTEKGKYVELRCDPISGHTALYWYRQSLGQGPEFLIYFQGTGAADDSGLPNDRFFAVRPEGSVSTLKIQRTERGDSAVYLCASSLIGGAPANEQYFGPGTRLTVT.

The genes are TRBV6-5 and TRBJ1-1; 10 nucleotides agree with TRBD1. Germline V lookup: CDR1 MNHEY, CDR2 SVGAGI. V lost 2 bases to trimming and J lost 1 base; unmatched junction nucleotides: 4. The CDR3 contains 16 residues. The CDR3 sequence is CASSYRRTGGNTEAFF. The CDR3 bases are TGTGCCAGCAGTTACCGAAGGACAGGGGGGAACACTGAAGCTTTCTTT.

The CDR3 here is CASSDPGLNEKLFF. The CDR3 DNA reads TGTGCCAGCAGTGACCCAGGTTTGAATGAAAAACTGTTTTTT. The gene calls are TRBV6-1 and TRBJ1-4; D not resolved. The V and J ends lost 3 bases and 5 bases respectively, with 10 bases between them. Germline V gives CDR1 MNHNS, CDR2 SASEGT. The CDR3 is 14 amino acids.

The V and J genes are TRBV6-1 and TRBJ2-1; possibly TRBD2 for D (6 bases). Germline loops: CDR1 MNHNS, CDR2 SASEGT. Trimming shortened V by 4 bases and J by 6 bases, and 19 bases separated the two germline ends. The CDR3 loop spans 16 amino acids. This CDR3 is CASSVPGLVLSNEQFF. The CDR3 bases are TGTGCCAGCAGTGTCCCGGGACTCGTCCTCAGCAATGAGCAGTTCTTC.

The chain has TRBV6-2 or TRBV6-3 and TRBJ2-2, with unresolved D. This CDR3 comprises 14 residues. The V and J ends lost 1 base and 1 base respectively, with 4 bases between them. The germline V gene encodes CDR1 MNHEY and CDR2 SVGEGT. The CDR3 region is CASSYYRNTGELFF. The DNA of the CDR3 is TGTGCCAGCAGTTACTACAGGAACACCGGGGAGCTGTTTTTT.

In its sample, this clone was seen once. The chain combines TRBV5-1 with TRBJ2-7; 7 positions agree with TRBD2. Per germline, CDR1 SGHRS and CDR2 YFSETQ. The V segment lost 4 bases and the J segment 0 bases; nucleotides outside the gene matches: 7. There are 15 residues in the CDR3. CDR3 sequence reads: CASSNSAGSSYEQYF. In DNA form, the CDR3 reads TGCGCCAGCAGCAACTCAGCGGGGAGCTCCTACGAGCAGTACTTC.

This rearrangement joins TRBV5-1 to TRBJ1-1; 9 bases agree with TRBD1. This CDR3 has 14 amino acids. The V segment lost 3 bases and the J segment 4 bases; nucleotides outside the gene matches: 4. Germline CDR1 reads SGHRS; CDR2 reads YFSETQ. CDR3 sequence (DNA): TGCGCCAGCAGCTCTGACAGGGGGACCACTGAAGCTTTCTTT. Translating it yields CASSSDRGTTEAFF.

The chain couples TRBV5-1 to TRBJ2-7, with TRBD2 as a possible D gene (5 bases). Germline V gene lookup returns CDR1 SGHRS and CDR2 YFSETQ. V was pared by 4 bases and J by 6 bases, with 14 bases between. The CDR3 extends over 13 amino acids. The CDR3 coding sequence is TGCGCCAGCAGCAGGGTCGGGGTGACCGAGCAGTACTTC. Translated, it gives CASSRVGVTEQYF.

The J gene is TRBJ1-2, the V gene TRBV2; D is ambiguous. V shed 8 bases and J shed 2 bases, with 9 bases lying between them. Germline V gives CDR1 SNHLY, CDR2 FYNNEI. The CDR3 has 12 amino acids. The CDR3 sequence: CASLAGNYGYTF. The CDR3 bases are TGTGCCAGCCTGGCGGGGAACTATGGCTACACCTTC.

For the CDR3, the DNA is TGTGCCAGCAGCCGGCGGATACGCAATCAGCCCCAGCATTTT. Translated: CASSRRIRNQPQHF. This chain uses TRBV7-3 with TRBJ1-5; the D is unclear. Germline CDR1 SGHTA, CDR2 FQGTGA. This CDR3 comprises 14 residues. V was clipped by 5 bases and J by 2 bases, with 10 bases between them. Combining the CDR3 with reference TRBV7-3 and TRBJ1-5 gives the whole variable domain GAGVSQTPSNKVTEKGKYVELRCDPISGHTALYWYRQSLGQGPEFLIYFQGTGAADDSGLPNDRFFAVRPEGSVSTLKIQRTERGDSAVYLCASSRRIRNQPQHFGDGTRLSIL.

In its sample, this clone was seen once. The CDR3 coding sequence is TGCGCCAGCAGCCAAGCAGGGGGCGGTGGTTCACCCCTCCACTTT. This gives the protein CASSQAGGGGSPLHF. V is TRBV4-3 and J is TRBJ1-6; 8 positions agree with TRBD1. Germline assignment: CDR1 LGHNA and CDR2 YSLEER. The trim removed 1 base at V and 9 bases at J, leaving 5 bases unmatched. The CDR3 has 15 residues.

The chain joins TRBV5-4 to TRBJ2-1; 9 bases align to TRBD1. V lost 3 bases and J lost 5; bases outside the gene matches: 6. The CDR3 runs 15 residues. From germline, CDR1 is SGHNT and CDR2 YYREEE (reference sequence). Written as DNA, the CDR3 is TGTGCCAGCAGCTCTCCGGGACAGGGCAACAATGAGCAGTTCTTC. Translating it yields CASSSPGQGNNEQFF.

The rearrangement uses TRBV19 and TRBJ1-6, with 9 bases matching TRBD1. The CDR3 covers 18 residues. J was trimmed by 5 bases and V by 6 bases; bases with no gene match: 14. CDR1 and CDR2 (germline): LNHDA, SQIVND (reference sequence). CDR3 DNA sequence: TGTGCCAGTAGCCAACATCAGACAGGGGGAAGTCATAATTCACCCCTCCACTTT. Its translation is CASSQHQTGGSHNSPLHF.